Sequencing of this T cell receptor beta chain was carried out in a study of T cells in Graves' hyperthyroidism and ophthalmopathy. RNA transcripts provided the source from which TCR beta CDR3 regions were amplified. Researchers ran a first-round RT-PCR on the TCR CDR3 using the HTBI primer set. TCRdb reprocessed the multiplex PCR reads with MiXCR, giving one entry per CDR3 protein. Counted here are a few hundred thousand distinct CDR3 sequences, around 45% occurring once; the ten biggest clones make up roughly 8.2%. Germline V gene data show CDR1 as MNHEY and CDR2 as SMNVEV (reference sequence). V was clipped by 1 base and J by 11 bases, with 20 bases between them. The length of the CDR3 is 16 residues.

The sequence was collected from a woman aged 18-30 years with Graves' hyperthyroidism. V usage is TRBV27 and J usage is TRBJ1-4, with D perhaps TRBD1 (5 bases). The source material was peripheral blood or thyroid tissue (not recorded which). CDR3 sequence: CASSLWLGGGLEKLFF. The CDR3 region has the DNA TGTGCCAGCAGTTTATGGCTCGGGGGGGGTTTGGAGAAACTGTTTTTT.